Described below is a single T cell receptor (beta chain) sequence and its context. Its matching antigen is unknown. Repertoires were generated with immunoSEQ multiplex PCR, while TCRdb's copy carries only in-frame clones and drops some. Of about 40,000 clones in the sample, around three quarters were seen once. These data belong to a study of CD4 T cells in relation to SARS-CoV-2 and coronaviruses. Study-wide context: Convalescent patients were fewer than ten males and a few females; two were Hispanic.

General study points: Crossreactive clones expanded significantly less to SARS-CoV-2 than monoreactive clones.

The germline CDR1 and CDR2 sequences are DFQATT and SNEGSKA (reference sequence). The CDR3 runs 11 residues. Deletions cut 3 bases from V and 6 bases from J, with 6 bases between. The sequencing input was memory CD4+ T cells from PBMCs, cultured in vitro. The rearrangement uses TRBV20-1 and TRBJ1-5; D uncertain. This receptor was identified in an adult with COVID-19. This CDR3 reads CSARGSQPQHF. DNA of the CDR3: TGCAGTGCTAGGGGGAGTCAGCCCCAGCATTTT.